This TCR beta chain was obtained from a study of CD8 T cells in Susac syndrome. Random hexamers primed reverse transcription of roughly 0.5 to 1 ug RNA. TCRdb recomputed calls from the immunoSEQ multiplex PCR reads with MiXCR, one row per CDR3 protein. The sample lists approximately 130,000 distinct CDR3 sequences, under 95% occurring once. Sequencing targeted TCR beta in blood CD8+ and CD4+ T cells. TEMRA cells were FACS-enriched, with CD8+ and CD4+ T cells isolated negatively. The source of this sequence is a human donor with multiple sclerosis. Sequencing was carried out using CD8+ T cells from PBMCs.

For the CDR3, the DNA is TGTGCCAGCAGTTTAAGAGGGGGAGGGGACTATGGCTACACCTTC. Its translation: CASSLRGGGDYGYTF. This chain uses TRBV27 with TRBJ1-2; D may be TRBD1 (6 bases). Germline V lookup: CDR1 MNHEY, CDR2 SMNVEV (reference sequence). V lost 2 bases and J lost 3, with 13 bases in between. The CDR3 totals 15 residues.